This T cell receptor beta chain was sequenced in a study of T-cell reconstitution after alpha-beta-depleted transplantation in children. During its preparation, the TCRbeta library received unique molecular identifiers. TCRdb independently ran MiXCR on the PCR reads; one entry per CDR3 protein. Seen here are hundreds of thousands of distinct CDR3 sequences, 24% observed once, and the top ten hold about 5%. This CDR3 has 15 amino acids. V dropped 3 bases and J dropped 2; count of bases not matched to a gene: 7. Study findings and constraints: There were some patients whose high TCRbeta diversity at day 60 came from surviving recipient T cells and thymic progenitors.

In regard to this clonotype: Its matching antigen is unknown.

The receptor was derived from a female patient aged 2-9 years who had a stem cell transplant for congenital amegakaryocytic thrombocytopenia, so the T cells may come from the graft donor. The sequencing used PBMCs, mostly from graft donor cells, collected 360 days after TCRalphabeta/CD19-depleted stem cell transplant. The rearrangement joins TRBV12-3 or TRBV12-4 to TRBJ2-7; 7 nucleotides line up with TRBD1. The DNA for the CDR3 is TGTGCCAGCAGTTTGGGGGACAGCCGTCCCTACGAGCAGTACTTC. This codes for CASSLGDSRPYEQYF.